This T cell receptor (beta chain) appears in the sequencing data of a study of shared clonotypes between healthy human individuals. Study-wide background: Three plates each covered CD4 naive and memory; CD8 naive two, CD8 memory one.

Both subsets, CD45RA+ naive and CD45RA-negative memory, were split from the CD4+ cells. Note on this clone: The antigen remains unidentified.

Points from the study as a whole: Depth of sequencing was expected to influence donor clonotype sharing.

The CDR3 spans 13 residues. Trimming removed 8 bases from V and 3 bases from J, with 14 bases in between. Germline CDR1 and CDR2: GTSNPN and SVGIG (reference sequence). Libraries were prepared by immunoSEQ multiplex PCR; TCRdb keeps only in-frame clonotypes and omits some of them. The sample lists over a million clones; 75% to 80% were seen once. The chain employs TRBV30 and TRBJ2-1; D is perhaps TRBD2 (5 bases). This TCR derives from a man younger than 35 in good health. Some clones in this sample may be carry-over from other donors' samples. The sample consisted of memory CD4+ T cells from PBMCs. Sample subset: CD45RA-negative fraction. CDR3 bases: TGTGCCCACAGCGAGGGAGACTACAATGAGCAGTTCTTC. The encoded protein is CAHSEGDYNEQFF.